This T cell receptor (beta chain) was sequenced in a study of control samples from healthy donors and cancer patients. Sequencing used immunoSEQ multiplex PCR; TCRdb keeps in-frame clones, though not all of them. The sample lists about 410,000 clones, approximately 90% occurring once. CDR1 and CDR2 from the germline V gene are SEHNR and FQNEAQ (reference sequence). V lost 2 bases and J lost 1, with 6 bases in between. CDR3 length equals 14 residues. This clone has a handful of counts. Other DNA sequences within the sample encode an identical CDR3. The chain couples TRBV7-9 to TRBJ1-3; the D is unclear. This receptor was obtained from a man aged 35-49 years with head and neck cancer. Source material: PBMCs. The CDR3 loop is CASSLLGSGNTIYF. CDR3 bases: TGTGCCAGCAGCTTACTAGGTTCTGGAAACACCATATATTTT. The variable domain in full, with the rest retrieved from reference TRBV7-9 and TRBJ1-3, is DTGVSQNPRHKITKRGQNVTFRCDPISEHNRLYWYRQTLGQGPEFLTYFQNEAQLEKSRLLSDRFSAERPKGSFSTLEIQRTEQGDSAMYLCASSLLGSGNTIYFGEGSWLTVV.